One sample yielded the 8 T cell receptor beta chains listed below, sequenced in a study of blood T cell repertoires in COVID-19. TCRdb keeps only in-frame clones here, not all; method: immunoSEQ multiplex PCR. The table includes tens of thousands of clones, approximately 91% detected once. Sequenced input: peripheral blood. The origin of the receptors is a man between 70 and 80 years old with active or convalescent COVID-19.

The rearrangement links TRBV12-3 or TRBV12-4 to TRBJ1-2, with TRBD1 matching 8 bases. V lost 5 bases and J lost 8; bases outside the gene matches: 7. The CDR3 contains 13 residues. CDR3 sequence (DNA): TGTGCCAGCAGTATCGGACAGGGTCGCGGCTACACCTTC. It yields the protein CASSIGQGRGYTF.

This chain joins TRBV11-2 and TRBJ1-2, with 8 positions matching TRBD1. J lost 8 bases, V lost 0 bases, and 14 bases had no gene match. From germline, CDR1 is SGHAT and CDR2 FQNNGV. The CDR3 runs 17 residues. The CDR3 spells CASSLDPAGQGHSGYTF. The DNA for the CDR3 is TGTGCCAGCAGCTTAGATCCGGCAGGACAGGGTCATTCAGGCTACACCTTC.

V is TRBV6-2 or TRBV6-3 and J is TRBJ2-3; 12 bases match TRBD2. CDR3 size: 17 residues. The ends lost 2 bases at V and 8 bases at J; junction bases unmatched: 11. From germline, CDR1 is MNHEY and CDR2 SVGEGT. CDR3 sequence reads: CASSYPFLAGGPGTQYF. In DNA form, the CDR3 reads TGTGCCAGCAGTTACCCCTTTCTAGCGGGGGGGCCGGGTACGCAGTATTTT.

This rearrangement joins TRBV9 to TRBJ1-1; weak D call: TRBD1 (5 bases). The CDR3 sequence is 14 residues long. V was clipped by 5 bases and J by 1 base, with 12 bases between them. The germline gives CDR1 SGDLS, CDR2 YYNGEE. CDR3 nucleotide sequence: TGTGCCAGCAGGGCCCGGACAACGAACACTGAAGCTTTCTTT. Its translation is CASRARTTNTEAFF.

The CDR3 nucleotides read TGTGCCAGCTCACCATATACAGGGGGCCTGAACACTGAAGCTTTCTTT. Translation: CASSPYTGGLNTEAFF. V and J are TRBV18 and TRBJ1-1, with TRBD1 matching over 9 bases. CDR3 size: 16 residues. V gave up 2 bases and J gave up 0 bases; unmatched junction bases: 4. Germline CDR1 is KGHSH and CDR2 is LQKENI.

The gene calls are TRBV30 and TRBJ2-3, with 13 bases matching TRBD2. The germline V gene has CDR1 GTSNPN and CDR2 SVGIG (reference sequence). The CDR3 loop spans 16 amino acids. The V and J ends lost 2 bases and 4 bases, in that order; junction bases with no gene match: 6. The DNA of the CDR3 is TGTGCCTGGAGTTCCGGGACTAGCGGGGCCGCAGATACGCAGTATTTT. It is translated as CAWSSGTSGAADTQYF. Combining the CDR3 with reference TRBV30 and TRBJ2-3 gives the whole variable domain SQTIHQWPATLVQPVGSPLSLECTVEGTSNPNLYWYRQAAGRGLQLLFYSVGIGQISSEVPQNLSASRPQDRQFILSSKKLLLSDSGFYLCAWSSGTSGAADTQYFGPGTRLTVL.

V and J are TRBV11-2 and TRBJ2-2; D is perhaps TRBD1 (5 bases). Trimming took 1 base from V and 4 from J, leaving 13 bases between them. CDR1 and CDR2 from the germline V gene are SGHAT and FQNNGV. This CDR3 comprises 16 residues. The CDR3 sequence: CASSLARTLSTGELFF. CDR3 nucleotides: TGTGCCAGCAGCTTAGCGCGGACACTAAGCACCGGGGAGCTGTTTTTT.

The genes are TRBV6-2 or TRBV6-3 and TRBJ1-5, with 9 bases matching TRBD1. The germline V gene encodes CDR1 MNHEY and CDR2 SVGEGT. The CDR3 consists of 20 residues. V shed 4 bases, J shed 1 base, and the junction held 17 bases outside the gene matches. For the CDR3, the DNA is TGTGCCAGCAGTTTCCGACGGGGGGCTCGGACAGGGGTGAGCAATCAGCCCCAGCATTTT. Encoded protein: CASSFRRGARTGVSNQPQHF.